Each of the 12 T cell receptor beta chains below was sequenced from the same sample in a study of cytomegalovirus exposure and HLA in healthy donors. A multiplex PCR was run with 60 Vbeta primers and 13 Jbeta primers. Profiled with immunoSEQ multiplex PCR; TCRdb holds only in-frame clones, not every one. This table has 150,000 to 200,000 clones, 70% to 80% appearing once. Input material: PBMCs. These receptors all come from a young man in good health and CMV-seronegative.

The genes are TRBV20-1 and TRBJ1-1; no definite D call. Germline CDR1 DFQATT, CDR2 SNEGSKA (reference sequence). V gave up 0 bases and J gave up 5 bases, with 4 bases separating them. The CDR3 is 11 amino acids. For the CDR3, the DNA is TGCAGTGCTAGAGATTTAACTGAAGCTTTCTTT. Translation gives CSARDLTEAFF.

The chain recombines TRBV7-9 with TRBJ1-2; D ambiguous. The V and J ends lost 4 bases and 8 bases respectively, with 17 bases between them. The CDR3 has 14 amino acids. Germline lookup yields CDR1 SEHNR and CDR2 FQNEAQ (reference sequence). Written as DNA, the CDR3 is TGTGCCAGCAGCTCCTGGCCGGAGGCGGGGGGCTACACCTTC. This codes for CASSSWPEAGGYTF.

The CDR3 coding sequence is TGTGCCAGCGGTCAAACAGGGACGAGCAATCAGCCCCAGCATTTT. This gives the protein CASGQTGTSNQPQHF. The chain uses TRBV5-5 and TRBJ1-5, with D possibly matching TRBD1 (6 bases). Germline CDR1 is SGHKS and CDR2 is YYEKEE (reference sequence). This CDR3 comprises 15 residues. V was clipped by 7 bases and J by 1 base, with 15 bases between them.

The CDR3 nucleotides are TGTGCCAGCAGCGTAGGGTGGGGACAGGGAGTAGATACGCAGTATTTT. Its translation is CASSVGWGQGVDTQYF. The chain joins TRBV9 to TRBJ2-3, with 9 nucleotides matching TRBD1. Germline CDR1 is SGDLS and CDR2 is YYNGEE. This CDR3 is built from 16 residues. Losses at the gene ends were 0 bases for V and 5 bases for J; bases not matched to a gene: 7. Based on the CDR3 plus reference TRBV9 and TRBJ2-3, the full variable domain is DSGVTQTPKHLITATGQRVTLRCSPRSGDLSVYWYQQSLDQGLQFLIQYYNGEERAKGNILERFSAQQFPDLHSELNLSSLELGDSALYFCASSVGWGQGVDTQYFGPGTRLTVL.

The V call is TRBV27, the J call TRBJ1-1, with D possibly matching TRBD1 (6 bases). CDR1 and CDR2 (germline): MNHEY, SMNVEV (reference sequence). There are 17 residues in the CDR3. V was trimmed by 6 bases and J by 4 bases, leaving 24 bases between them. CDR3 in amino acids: CASSPETLRGGGTEAFF. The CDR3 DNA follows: TGTGCCAGCAGCCCCGAAACCCTCCGGGGAGGGGGCACTGAAGCTTTCTTT.

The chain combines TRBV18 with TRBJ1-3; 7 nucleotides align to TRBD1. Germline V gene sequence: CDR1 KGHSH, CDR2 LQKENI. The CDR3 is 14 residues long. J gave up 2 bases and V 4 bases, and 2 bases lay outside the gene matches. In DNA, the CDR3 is TGTGCCAGCTCACTGGGACAGCCTGGAAACACCATATATTTT. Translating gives CASSLGQPGNTIYF.

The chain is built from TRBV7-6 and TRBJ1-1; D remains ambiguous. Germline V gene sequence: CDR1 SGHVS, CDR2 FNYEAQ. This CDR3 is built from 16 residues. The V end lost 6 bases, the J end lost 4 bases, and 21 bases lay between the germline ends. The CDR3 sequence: CASSTEVEGGSTEAFF. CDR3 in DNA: TGTGCCAGCAGTACTGAGGTAGAGGGTGGGAGCACTGAAGCTTTCTTT.

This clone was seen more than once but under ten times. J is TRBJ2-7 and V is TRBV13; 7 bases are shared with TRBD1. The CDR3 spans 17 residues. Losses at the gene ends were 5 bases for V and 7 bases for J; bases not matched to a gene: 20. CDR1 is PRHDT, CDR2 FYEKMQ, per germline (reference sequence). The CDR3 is CASSLAGTAGPLWEQYF. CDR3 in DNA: TGTGCCAGCAGCCTAGCCGGGACAGCCGGGCCCCTATGGGAGCAGTACTTC.

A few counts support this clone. CDR3 protein: CASSLLRGGNTEAFF. CDR3 sequence (DNA): TGTGCCAGCAGCCTACTTCGAGGGGGTAACACTGAAGCTTTCTTT. This chain uses TRBV28 with TRBJ1-1; TRBD1 is a possible D gene (6 bases). The CDR3 contains 15 residues. V lost 6 bases to trimming and J lost 2 bases, with 16 bases between them. Germline CDR1 reads MDHEN; CDR2 reads SYDVKM. Drawing the rest from reference TRBV28 and TRBJ1-1, the complete variable domain is DVKVTQSSRYLVKRTGEKVFLECVQDMDHENMFWYRQDPGLGLRLIYFSYDVKMKEKGDIPEGYSVSREKKERFSLILESASTNQTSMYLCASSLLRGGNTEAFFGQGTRLTVV.

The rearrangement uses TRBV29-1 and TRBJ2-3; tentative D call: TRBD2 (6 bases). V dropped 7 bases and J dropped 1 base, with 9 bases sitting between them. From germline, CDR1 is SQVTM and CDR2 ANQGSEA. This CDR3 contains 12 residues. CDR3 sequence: CSARGGTDTQYF. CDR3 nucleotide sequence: TGCAGCGCACGCGGGGGCACAGATACGCAGTATTTT.

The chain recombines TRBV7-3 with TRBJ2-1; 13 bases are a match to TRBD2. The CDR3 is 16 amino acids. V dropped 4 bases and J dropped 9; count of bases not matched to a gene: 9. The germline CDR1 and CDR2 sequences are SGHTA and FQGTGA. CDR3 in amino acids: CASSSGGLAGASEQFF. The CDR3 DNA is TGTGCCAGCAGCTCCGGCGGACTAGCGGGAGCCAGTGAGCAGTTCTTC.

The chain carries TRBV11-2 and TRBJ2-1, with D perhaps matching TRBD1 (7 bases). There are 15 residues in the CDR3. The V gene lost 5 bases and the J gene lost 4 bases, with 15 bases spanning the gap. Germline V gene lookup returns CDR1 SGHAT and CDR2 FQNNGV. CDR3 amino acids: CASSPRQGGYNEQFF. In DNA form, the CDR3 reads TGTGCCAGCAGCCCAAGACAGGGAGGATACAATGAGCAGTTCTTC.